This T cell receptor beta chain was documented in a study of metastatic and nonmetastatic thyroid tumors. For the study at large: Repertoires were compared across blood and tumor or nodule tissue from malignant and benign thyroid patients. Findings and caveats of the study: Reportedly, malignant thyroid tumors had significantly higher TCR beta diversity than benign nodules, in blood and tumor.

There are many counts of this clone. Antigen unknown. As originally analysed: Clinicopathological groups supplied CDR3 differences that were used to build a distant-metastasis classifier for papillary thyroid cancer. MiXCR reprocessed the PCR reads for TCRdb. TCRdb's processing, not the authors' own work, is the source of the V and J calls. The table includes fewer than 15,000 clones, around 12% detected once. Before thyroid surgery, none of the patients had received any treatment. This sequence originates from a female donor with papillary thyroid cancer or a benign thyroid nodule (not recorded which). Some clones in this sample may be carry-over from other donors' samples. Specimen: blood.

CDR3 bases: TGCAGCGTTGTCGATAGCGGGAGCCTCGGGGGGGTGCAGTATTTT. Encoded protein: CSVVDSGSLGGVQYF. The V and J genes are TRBV29-1 and TRBJ2-3; 9 bases are a match to TRBD2. This CDR3 comprises 15 residues. V shed 4 bases and J 11 bases; nucleotides not matched to a gene: 16. The germline V gene has CDR1 SQVTM and CDR2 ANQGSEA.